Listed below are T cell receptor beta chains from one sample, sequenced in a study of T cells in Graves' hyperthyroidism and ophthalmopathy. TCRdb redid the calling of the multiplex PCR reads with MiXCR, one entry per CDR3 protein. The sample gives some 500,000 distinct CDR3 sequences, about 16% of which show up once; less than 30% is in the top ten. Sequencing was performed on blood. Receptors were obtained from a woman in her thirties with Graves' ophthalmopathy. CDR3s include the opening cysteine and the closing phenylalanine or tryptophan. The D gene is left open where the match is weak. Rows give clone size only sometimes, using once, few, many, or a class for an expanded clone.

d_call: -
j_call: TRBJ1-5
clone_size: once
v_call: TRBV19
cdr3_aa: CATSQEAGRGDNQPQHF
cdr3_nt: TGTGCCACCAGCCAAGAGGCCGGCAGGGGAGACAATCAGCCCCAGCATTTT

d_call: -
j_call: TRBJ2-7
clone_size: many
v_call: TRBV6-5
cdr3_aa: CASSYPFSSYEQYF
cdr3_nt: TGTGCCAGCAGTTACCCGTTTAGCTCCTACGAGCAGTACTTC

d_call: TRBD1
j_call: TRBJ2-7
clone_size: many
v_call: TRBV5-1
cdr3_aa: CASSIGQGLYEQYF
cdr3_nt: TGCGCCAGCAGCATCGGACAGGGGTTATACGAGCAGTACTTC

d_call: TRBD2
j_call: TRBJ2-1
clone_size: many
v_call: TRBV20-1
cdr3_aa: CSARGRVLAGVYNEQFF
cdr3_nt: TGCAGTGCTAGAGGCAGAGTCCTAGCGGGAGTATACAATGAGCAGTTCTTC

d_call: -
j_call: TRBJ2-7
clone_size: many
v_call: TRBV6-1
cdr3_aa: CASSNVDRPYEQYF
cdr3_nt: TGTGCCAGCAGTAACGTCGACAGGCCCTACGAGCAGTACTTC

d_call: -
j_call: TRBJ2-7
clone_size: few
v_call: TRBV27
cdr3_aa: CASSPTTGVSYEQYF
cdr3_nt: TGTGCCAGCAGTCCGACGACAGGCGTCTCCTACGAGCAGTACTTC

d_call: -
j_call: TRBJ2-5
clone_size: many
v_call: TRBV5-5
cdr3_aa: CASSLVLTETQYF
cdr3_nt: TGTGCCAGCAGCTTGGTACTAACGGAGACCCAGTACTTC

d_call: -
j_call: TRBJ2-3
clone_size: -
v_call: TRBV13
cdr3_aa: CASSFKVPSRDTQYF
cdr3_nt: TGTGCCAGCAGCTTTAAGGTCCCCTCTAGGGATACGCAGTATTTT

d_call: -
j_call: TRBJ1-5
clone_size: -
v_call: TRBV24-1
cdr3_aa: CATSWGVGDTQHF
cdr3_nt: TGTGCCACCAGTTGGGGGGTCGGGGATACGCAGCATTTT

d_call: -
j_call: TRBJ1-5
clone_size: few
v_call: TRBV20-1
cdr3_aa: CSANLLRISNQPQHF
cdr3_nt: TGCAGTGCTAATTTGTTAAGGATTAGCAATCAGCCCCAGCATTTT

d_call: -
j_call: TRBJ2-6
clone_size: many
v_call: TRBV12-3/TRBV12-4
cdr3_aa: CASRSHGMAGANVLTF
cdr3_nt: TGTGCCAGCCGCTCACACGGGATGGCTGGGGCCAACGTCCTGACTTTC

d_call: -
j_call: TRBJ2-2
clone_size: many
v_call: TRBV5-1
cdr3_aa: CASSPGQKTTGELFF
cdr3_nt: TGCGCCAGCAGCCCCGGACAGAAGACCACCGGGGAGCTGTTTTTT

d_call: -
j_call: TRBJ1-6
clone_size: -
v_call: TRBV4-3
cdr3_aa: CASSQDPLYNSPLHF
cdr3_nt: TGCGCCAGCAGCCAAGATCCCCTTTATAATTCACCCCTCCACTTT

d_call: TRBD1
j_call: TRBJ2-1
clone_size: -
v_call: TRBV15
cdr3_aa: CATSRDRGLYEQFF
cdr3_nt: TGTGCCACCAGCAGGGACAGGGGTCTCTATGAGCAGTTCTTC

d_call: TRBD1
j_call: TRBJ1-1
clone_size: -
v_call: TRBV28
cdr3_aa: CASSLGGQAMNTEAFF
cdr3_nt: TGTGCCAGCAGTTTAGGGGGACAGGCCATGAACACTGAAGCTTTCTTT

d_call: TRBD2
j_call: TRBJ2-3
clone_size: few
v_call: TRBV6-4
cdr3_aa: CASSVTSGIGDTQYF
cdr3_nt: TGTGCCAGCAGCGTGACTAGCGGGATTGGCGATACGCAGTATTTT

d_call: TRBD2
j_call: TRBJ2-4
clone_size: many
v_call: TRBV28
cdr3_aa: CASSSGLAVAKNIQYF
cdr3_nt: TGTGCCAGCAGTTCGGGACTAGCGGTAGCCAAAAACATTCAGTACTTC

d_call: TRBD2
j_call: TRBJ2-1
clone_size: -
v_call: TRBV5-6
cdr3_aa: CASSLMLAGVSSYNEQFF
cdr3_nt: TGTGCCAGCAGCTTGATGTTAGCGGGAGTGAGCTCCTACAATGAGCAGTTCTTC

d_call: -
j_call: TRBJ1-5
clone_size: many
v_call: TRBV20-1
cdr3_aa: CSAATGMAQPQHF
cdr3_nt: TGCAGTGCTGCGACAGGAATGGCTCAGCCCCAGCATTTT

d_call: -
j_call: TRBJ1-1
clone_size: -
v_call: TRBV12-3/TRBV12-4
cdr3_aa: CASPTDSPNIEAFF
cdr3_nt: TGTGCCAGCCCCACGGACAGCCCAAACATTGAAGCTTTCTTT

d_call: TRBD2
j_call: TRBJ2-2
clone_size: many
v_call: TRBV20-1
cdr3_aa: CSASTSGNTGELFF
cdr3_nt: TGCAGTGCCTCCACTAGCGGGAACACCGGGGAGCTGTTTTTT

d_call: TRBD2
j_call: TRBJ2-3
clone_size: -
v_call: TRBV19
cdr3_aa: CASSRGDFIAGFPDTQYF
cdr3_nt: TGTGCCAGTAGTAGGGGGGACTTCATAGCGGGTTTCCCAGATACGCAGTATTTT

d_call: -
j_call: TRBJ2-1
clone_size: few
v_call: TRBV7-9
cdr3_aa: CASSLISGLSSYNEQFF
cdr3_nt: TGTGCCAGCAGCTTAATTTCAGGACTTAGCTCCTACAATGAGCAGTTCTTC

d_call: -
j_call: TRBJ1-2
clone_size: many
v_call: TRBV2
cdr3_aa: CASSEAQGLYGYTF
cdr3_nt: TGTGCCAGCAGTGAAGCGCAGGGCCTCTATGGCTACACCTTC

d_call: -
j_call: TRBJ2-5
clone_size: few
v_call: TRBV6-2/TRBV6-3
cdr3_aa: CASSSPDTVLETQYF
cdr3_nt: TGTGCCAGCAGTTCCCCGGACACCGTCTTGGAGACCCAGTACTTC

d_call: TRBD1
j_call: TRBJ2-5
clone_size: few
v_call: TRBV6-2/TRBV6-3
cdr3_aa: CASSPGGRKTQYF
cdr3_nt: TGTGCCAGCAGTCCAGGGGGCAGGAAGACCCAGTACTTC

d_call: TRBD1
j_call: TRBJ1-6
clone_size: -
v_call: TRBV19
cdr3_aa: CASSTGQGGQPLHF
cdr3_nt: TGTGCCAGTAGTACCGGACAGGGGGGCCAACCCCTCCACTTT

d_call: -
j_call: TRBJ2-5
clone_size: many
v_call: TRBV6-2/TRBV6-3
cdr3_aa: CASSYDGVQETQYF
cdr3_nt: TGTGCCAGCAGTTACGACGGCGTCCAAGAGACCCAGTACTTC

d_call: -
j_call: TRBJ1-5
clone_size: -
v_call: TRBV6-1
cdr3_aa: CASRGVGQPQHF
cdr3_nt: TGTGCCAGCAGAGGGGTCGGTCAGCCCCAGCATTTT

d_call: TRBD2
j_call: TRBJ2-7
clone_size: -
v_call: TRBV20-1
cdr3_aa: CSASPGGSREQYF
cdr3_nt: TGCAGTGCTAGTCCGGGAGGAAGTCGGGAGCAGTACTTC

d_call: -
j_call: TRBJ2-2
clone_size: many
v_call: TRBV7-8
cdr3_aa: CASSPAGYTGELFF
cdr3_nt: TGTGCCAGCAGCCCCGCAGGATACACCGGGGAGCTGTTTTTT

d_call: -
j_call: TRBJ2-1
clone_size: -
v_call: TRBV19
cdr3_aa: CASYTEQFF
cdr3_nt: TGTGCCTCGTACACTGAGCAGTTCTTC

d_call: -
j_call: TRBJ2-7
clone_size: many
v_call: TRBV20-1
cdr3_aa: CSARVTKVTYEQYF
cdr3_nt: TGCAGTGCTAGAGTCACGAAGGTAACCTACGAGCAGTACTTC

d_call: -
j_call: TRBJ2-1
clone_size: few
v_call: TRBV27
cdr3_aa: CASSIGEEQFF
cdr3_nt: TGTGCCAGCAGTATAGGGGAAGAGCAGTTCTTC

d_call: TRBD2
j_call: TRBJ2-1
clone_size: -
v_call: TRBV6-2/TRBV6-3
cdr3_aa: CASSYRRELQFF
cdr3_nt: TGTGCCAGCAGTTACCGGCGGGAGTTGCAGTTCTTC

d_call: -
j_call: TRBJ1-1
clone_size: many
v_call: TRBV28
cdr3_aa: CASSQTPGFITEAFF
cdr3_nt: TGTGCCAGCAGTCAAACCCCAGGGTTCATCACTGAAGCTTTCTTT

d_call: TRBD1
j_call: TRBJ1-2
clone_size: many
v_call: TRBV5-1
cdr3_aa: CASSLAGTEEYGYTF
cdr3_nt: TGCGCCAGCAGCTTGGCCGGGACAGAGGAATATGGCTACACCTTC

d_call: TRBD1
j_call: TRBJ2-3
clone_size: many
v_call: TRBV5-1
cdr3_aa: CASSAWDTGGDTQYF
cdr3_nt: TGCGCCAGCAGCGCCTGGGACACAGGGGGGGATACGCAGTATTTT

d_call: TRBD1
j_call: TRBJ1-2
clone_size: few
v_call: TRBV6-2/TRBV6-3
cdr3_aa: CASSHSAGGAQYGYTF
cdr3_nt: TGTGCCAGCAGCCATTCGGCAGGGGGCGCACAGTATGGCTACACCTTC

d_call: -
j_call: TRBJ1-4
clone_size: many
v_call: TRBV18
cdr3_aa: CASSDVVNEKLFF
cdr3_nt: TGTGCCAGCTCTGACGTAGTAAATGAAAAACTGTTTTTT